This T cell receptor (beta chain) was found in a study of shared clonotypes between healthy human individuals. For sorted subsets, 150 to 200 ng DNA per replicate equaled some 27,000 T cell genomes. TCRdb keeps only in-frame clones here, not all; method: immunoSEQ multiplex PCR. The sample gives about 79,000 clones, 50% to 70% of which show up once; roughly 49% is in the top ten. The CDR3 is 14 residues long. The V gene's germline CDR1 is WNHNN and CDR2 SYGVQD (reference sequence). V was clipped by 3 bases and J by 5 bases, with 14 bases between them. Study-wide findings and caveats: Apart from blood, nothing was sampled; tissue repertoires likely differ.

The CD8 memory sample joined CD45RO+ cells and CCR7-negative CD45RA+ cells. A remark on this clone: The antigen remains undetermined.

Sequencing was carried out using memory CD8+ T cells sorted from blood. Subset described: CD45RO+ cells pooled with CCR7-negative TemRA cells. The J gene is TRBJ2-7, the V gene TRBV10-1; the D is unclear. The clonotype comes from a man between 25 and 39 years old in good health. CDR3: CASSEGYLNNEQYF. DNA of the CDR3: TGCGCCAGCAGTGAAGGATACTTAAATAACGAGCAGTACTTC.